A single sample gave rise to the 7 T cell receptor beta chains below, sequenced in a study of T cells in Graves' hyperthyroidism and ophthalmopathy. The investigators amplified TCR beta CDR3 regions from RNA transcripts. The HTBI set primed first-round TCR CDR3 RT-PCR. TCRdb ran MiXCR on the multiplex PCR reads and lists one entry per CDR3 protein. This sample has under 400,000 distinct CDR3 sequences, with roughly 20% found just once. Sequenced material: blood. The origin of the receptors is a woman aged 40-49 years with Graves' ophthalmopathy.

This clonotype was seen repeatedly, ten times or more. V usage is TRBV6-1 and J usage is TRBJ2-2; 10 nucleotides agree with TRBD1. The CDR3 loop spans 16 amino acids. Germline V gives CDR1 MNHNS, CDR2 SASEGT. V gave up 5 bases and J gave up 6 bases; unmatched junction bases: 9. In DNA, the CDR3 is TGTGCCAGCAGTAGAACGGGACAGGGGATCGCCGGGGAGCTGTTTTTT. It is translated as CASSRTGQGIAGELFF.

The V call is TRBV7-2, the J call TRBJ2-5; 10 bases line up with TRBD2. Per germline, CDR1 SGHTA and CDR2 FQGNSA. The V segment lost 1 base and the J segment 6 bases; nucleotides outside the gene matches: 8. This CDR3 comprises 16 residues. The CDR3 bases are TGTGCCAGCAGCTTAGGAGCTAGCGGGAGAGGGAAGACCCAGTACTTC. Translated: CASSLGASGRGKTQYF.

This clonotype was observed many times. The chain couples TRBV29-1 to TRBJ1-1; 7 bases are a match to TRBD1. The length of the CDR3 is 13 residues. With V trimmed by 7 bases and J by 5 bases, 10 bases remained unmatched. Germline lookup yields CDR1 SQVTM and CDR2 ANQGSEA. Here the CDR3 DNA reads TGCAGCGCGTGCAGGGGGACTAGGACTGAAGCTTTCTTT. The encoded protein is CSACRGTRTEAFF.

This clonotype was detected ten times or more. The V gene is TRBV2, the J gene TRBJ1-2; 7 bases fit TRBD1. The CDR3 covers 14 residues. Germline V CDR1 and CDR2: SNHLY, FYNNEI. V was clipped by 0 bases and J by 8 bases; unmatched bases: 6. The CDR3, as DNA: TGTGCCAGCAGTGAAGCGGGACAGCTTTTGGGCTACACCTTC. As protein: CASSEAGQLLGYTF.

V usage is TRBV20-1 and J usage is TRBJ2-7, with D maybe TRBD2 (5 bases). Per the germline V gene, CDR1 is DFQATT and CDR2 is SNEGSKA (reference sequence). The CDR3 covers 13 residues. The ends were cut back, 3 bases at V and 3 bases at J, with 12 bases in the middle. The CDR3 reads CSARDFQSYEQYF. The CDR3 nucleotides read TGCAGTGCTAGGGACTTTCAAAGCTACGAGCAGTACTTC.

There are many counts of this clonotype. V gene TRBV7-2 combines with J gene TRBJ1-1, with 7 bases aligning to TRBD1. The CDR3 covers 13 residues. V was clipped by 1 base and J by 7 bases; unmatched bases: 3. In germline, CDR1 is SGHTA, CDR2 FQGNSA. The CDR3 DNA reads as TGTGCCAGCAGCTTAGGACAGGGACTTGAAGCTTTCTTT. It translates to CASSLGQGLEAFF.

In this sample, this clonotype turned up many times. The V and J genes are TRBV30 and TRBJ1-1; no clear D. CDR1 GTSNPN and CDR2 SVGIG come from the germline V gene (reference sequence). V dropped 3 bases and J dropped 7 bases, with 9 bases sitting between them. This CDR3 region has 11 residues. The CDR3 region has the DNA TGTGCCTGGAGCCCCACGCATGAAGCTTTCTTT. Translated: CAWSPTHEAFF.